A single sample gave rise to the 18 T cell receptor beta chains below, sequenced in a study of radiotherapy plus CTLA-4 blockade in lung cancer. The assay was immunoSEQ multiplex PCR, and TCRdb's table has in-frame clones only and misses some. Seen here are some 94,000 clones, approximately 80% observed once, and the top ten hold about 26%. This material consisted of peripheral blood, taken from a patient treated with radiotherapy plus ipilimumab. These receptors all stem from a human donor with non-small cell lung cancer that progressed on radiotherapy plus ipilimumab.

This clone showed up just a few times. This chain connects TRBV19 to TRBJ2-1; 8 bases fit TRBD2. Per germline, CDR1 LNHDA and CDR2 SQIVND (reference sequence). This CDR3 region has 15 residues. Germline trimming cut 5 bases from V and 4 bases from J; bases unmatched to any gene: 7. Here the CDR3 DNA reads TGTGCCAGTAGTTTGACTAGCGAACCATACAATGAGCAGTTCTTC. Protein product: CASSLTSEPYNEQFF.

The chain's CDR3 is CASRRQGAPGQPQHF. The CDR3 nucleotides are TGTGCCAGCAGGAGACAGGGGGCGCCTGGTCAGCCCCAGCATTTT. This sequence joins TRBV28 and TRBJ1-5, with TRBD1 identical over 10 bases. The CDR3 sequence is 15 residues long. Germline CDR1 MDHEN, CDR2 SYDVKM. Trimming cost V 6 bases and J 6 bases; bases outside gene matches: 8.

V is TRBV5-4 and J is TRBJ2-7; 11 bases line up with TRBD1. Trimming at V came to 2 bases and at J to 0 bases, leaving 4 bases not matched to a gene. CDR1 and CDR2 (germline): SGHNT, YYREEE (reference sequence). CDR3 length equals 16 residues. The DNA of the CDR3 is TGTGCCAGCAGCTTCGGGGACAGGGGGTACTCCTACGAGCAGTACGTC. Translation: CASSFGDRGYSYEQYV.

The V call is TRBV6-6, the J call TRBJ2-1; D gene unclear. V lost 5 bases and J lost 10, with 12 bases in between. The CDR3 runs 12 residues. Per germline, CDR1 MNHNY and CDR2 SVGAGI (reference sequence). CDR3 loop: CASSPPGGEQFF. CDR3 sequence (DNA): TGTGCCAGCAGTCCCCCCGGCGGCGAGCAGTTCTTC.

This clone was seen a single time. The CDR3 bases are TGTGCCAGTAGTATTGGGACAGACGTCTATGGCTACACCTTC. As protein: CASSIGTDVYGYTF. The chain carries TRBV19 and TRBJ1-2, with 7 bases matching TRBD1. Germline V gene sequence: CDR1 LNHDA, CDR2 SQIVND (reference sequence). The trim removed 3 bases at V and 4 bases at J, leaving 5 bases unmatched. The CDR3 extends over 14 amino acids.

The sample holds a few counts of this clone. The chain joins TRBV11-2 to TRBJ2-7; the match to TRBD1 covers 7 bases. The ends lost 6 bases at V and 0 bases at J; junction bases unmatched: 5. The CDR3 is 14 amino acids. CDR1 SGHAT and CDR2 FQNNGV come from the germline V gene. The CDR3 protein is CASSLQGSSYEQYF. CDR3 DNA: TGTGCCAGCAGTTTACAGGGGAGCTCCTACGAGCAGTACTTC. Full variable domain (remainder filled in from reference TRBV11-2 and TRBJ2-7): EAGVAQSPRYKIIEKRQSVAFWCNPISGHATLYWYQQILGQGPKLLIQFQNNGVVDDSQLPKDRFSAERLKGVDSTLKIQPAKLEDSAVYLCASSLQGSSYEQYFGPGTRLTVT.

This clone occurred a few times. This rearrangement joins TRBV19 to TRBJ2-2; D is unclear. CDR1 is LNHDA, CDR2 SQIVND, per germline (reference sequence). V was clipped by 1 base and J by 5 bases, with 11 bases between them. The CDR3 is made up of 15 amino acids. The CDR3 here is CASSIVLLYTGELFF. The CDR3 DNA follows: TGTGCCAGTAGTATAGTTCTACTATATACCGGGGAGCTGTTTTTT.

The chain combines TRBV27 with TRBJ1-3, with TRBD1 as a possible D gene (5 bases). CDR3 length equals 14 residues. The germline CDR1 and CDR2 sequences are MNHEY and SMNVEV (reference sequence). Trimming stripped 5 bases from V and 0 bases from J, with 8 bases between. The CDR3 loop reads CASSLTVSGNTIYF. The CDR3 DNA reads TGTGCCAGCAGTCTGACAGTCTCTGGAAACACCATATATTTT.

This sequence joins TRBV7-2 and TRBJ2-5; D uncertain. CDR3 size: 16 residues. Germline values: CDR1 SGHTA, CDR2 FQGNSA. V lost 1 base to trimming and J lost 1 base, with 13 bases between them. CDR3 sequence: CASSLVWTRGQETQYF. The CDR3 nucleotides are TGTGCCAGCAGCTTAGTCTGGACCAGAGGCCAAGAGACCCAGTACTTC.

Points on this clone: An end of the junction does not agree with germline; a read error may underlie this. The genes are TRBV19 and TRBJ2-7; D is perhaps TRBD1 (5 bases). CDR1 is LNHDA and CDR2 is SQIVND in the germline V gene (reference sequence). There are 15 residues in the CDR3. The CDR3 region is CACSPTGLNPYEQYF. The CDR3 nucleotides are TGTGCCTGTAGTCCTACAGGTTTAAATCCATACGAGCAGTACTTC.

The rearrangement joins TRBV5-1 to TRBJ1-1, with D possibly matching TRBD1 (5 bases). Germline CDR1 and CDR2: SGHRS and YFSETQ. The germline V and J ends were trimmed by 4 bases and 5 bases, with 15 bases remaining between them. The CDR3 loop spans 14 amino acids. In nucleotides, the CDR3 is TGCGCCAGCAGCGCTGGGGCAAGGAGGACTGAAGCTTTCTTT. Translated: CASSAGARRTEAFF.

The chain joins TRBV5-4 to TRBJ1-1; 8 nucleotides agree with TRBD1. J gave up 3 bases and V 3 bases, and 7 bases lay outside the gene matches. Germline CDR1 and CDR2: SGHNT and YYREEE (reference sequence). CDR3 size: 15 residues. The DNA of the CDR3 is TGTGCCAGCAGCTCCACAGGGGGAGGTGACACTGAAGCTTTCTTT. Translation: CASSSTGGGDTEAFF.

The V gene is TRBV30, the J gene TRBJ2-3, with 9 bases identical to TRBD1. J gave up 2 bases and V 0 bases, and 3 bases lay outside the gene matches. The CDR3 covers 15 residues. Germline CDR1 and CDR2: GTSNPN and SVGIG (reference sequence). The CDR3 here is CAWSVTGGNTDTQYF. CDR3 sequence (DNA): TGTGCCTGGAGTGTGACAGGGGGAAACACAGATACGCAGTATTTT.

The chain is built from TRBV7-2 and TRBJ2-3; tentatively, D is TRBD2 (5 bases). CDR1 and CDR2 (germline): SGHTA, FQGNSA. Trimming took off 4 bases at V and 5 bases at J, with 16 bases between the two ends. The length of the CDR3 is 15 residues. The CDR3 here is CASSSRMPRGDTQYF. The CDR3 nucleotides read TGTGCCAGCAGCTCCCGCATGCCCCGGGGAGATACGCAGTATTTT. Complete variable domain (other parts from reference TRBV7-2 and TRBJ2-3): GAGVSQSPSNKVTEKGKDVELRCDPISGHTALYWYRQSLGQGLEFLIYFQGNSAPDKSGLPSDRFSAERTGGSVSTLTIQRTQQEDSAVYLCASSSRMPRGDTQYFGPGTRLTVL.

The rearrangement uses TRBV28 and TRBJ2-7, with 12 bases that match TRBD2. The CDR3 has 18 residues. Germline V CDR1 and CDR2: MDHEN, SYDVKM. With 5 bases clipped from V and 0 bases from J, the junction kept 11 bases outside the gene matches. CDR3 amino acids: CASSQGTSGFSSSYEQYV. In nucleotides, the CDR3 is TGTGCCAGCAGTCAAGGGACTAGCGGGTTCTCCAGCTCCTACGAGCAGTACGTC.

The chain carries TRBV2 and TRBJ1-2; a possible D gene is TRBD1 (5 bases). The CDR3 consists of 14 residues. Germline-derived CDR1 and CDR2 are SNHLY and FYNNEI. The V end lost 4 bases, the J end lost 9 bases, and 18 bases lay between the germline ends. The CDR3: CASSGLTGTLSYTF. The DNA for the CDR3 is TGTGCCAGCAGTGGATTAACAGGAACCTTAAGCTACACCTTC.

This clone turned up a few times. The genes are TRBV21-1 and TRBJ2-2. TRBV21-1 is a recognized pseudogene. The CDR3 runs to 16 residues. CDR3 loop: CASSQGIEGNTGELFF. CDR3 in DNA: TGTGCCAGCAGTCAGGGCATCGAGGGAAACACCGGGGAGCTGTTTTTT.

This clone has more than one count but fewer than ten. The J gene is TRBJ2-7, the V gene TRBV6-5, with 7 bases aligning to TRBD1. After removal of 10 bases from V and 1 base from J, the junction contained 4 bases not matched to a gene. The CDR3 is made up of 12 amino acids. The germline V gene has CDR1 MNHEY and CDR2 SVGAGI. CDR3 amino acids: CATTGQSYEQYF. CDR3 nucleotides: TGTGCCACGACGGGACAGTCCTACGAGCAGTACTTC.